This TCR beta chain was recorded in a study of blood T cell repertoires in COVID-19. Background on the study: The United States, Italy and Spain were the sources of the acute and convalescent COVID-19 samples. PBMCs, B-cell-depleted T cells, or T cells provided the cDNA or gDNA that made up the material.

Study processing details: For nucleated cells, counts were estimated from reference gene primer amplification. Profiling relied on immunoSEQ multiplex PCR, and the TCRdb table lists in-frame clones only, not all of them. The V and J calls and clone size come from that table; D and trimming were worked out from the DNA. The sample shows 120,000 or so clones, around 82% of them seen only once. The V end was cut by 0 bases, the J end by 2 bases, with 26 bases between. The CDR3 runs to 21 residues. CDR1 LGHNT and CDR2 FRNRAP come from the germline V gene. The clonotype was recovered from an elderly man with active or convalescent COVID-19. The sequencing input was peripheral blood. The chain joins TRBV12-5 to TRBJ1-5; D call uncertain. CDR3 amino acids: CASGLVVEEVSEGGGNQPQHF. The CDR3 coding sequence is TGTGCTAGTGGTTTGGTAGTAGAGGAGGTCTCCGAGGGTGGTGGCAATCAGCCCCAGCATTTT.